This T cell receptor (beta chain) was documented in a study of neurological immune-mediated disorders. Findings of the study overall: HTLV-1-associated myelopathy had the most TCR clonal expansion, whereas multiple sclerosis had the least (lower than in healthy controls). TCR-beta repertoires seemed private in all groups, with no expanded CDR3 amino acid sequences shared.

This clonotype was seen many times. The antigen remains undetermined. The cDNA was synthesized by means of template-switch 5'RACE, which was carried out with 10-nucleotide random UMIs. In TCRdb, the 5' RACE reads were re-called with MiXCR into one record per CDR3 protein. The sample has just over 50,000 distinct CDR3 sequences, around 3.4% seen once; the top ten hold 5.5% to 6%. Per the germline V gene, CDR1 is MGHRA and CDR2 is YSYEKL. V lost 6 bases to trimming and J lost 0 bases, with 9 bases between them. The CDR3 extends over 15 amino acids. This rearrangement joins TRBV4-1 to TRBJ1-6, with D perhaps TRBD1 (5 bases). Sample: PBMCs. The TCR sequence derives from a man between 35 and 55 years old with multiple sclerosis. The CDR3 protein is CASRIQDSYNSPLHF. In DNA, the CDR3 is TGCGCCAGCAGGATACAGGACTCCTATAATTCACCCCTCCACTTT.